This T cell receptor (beta chain) was identified during a study of cytomegalovirus exposure and HLA in healthy donors. Study-level results: Through in vitro validation, a few CMV-associated chains were shown to be specific for CMV antigens. The authors considered a cluster of highly shared sequence variants likely to be a sequencing artifact. Reports indicated that the classifier achieved high specificity and sensitivity in diagnosing cytomegalovirus status.

This CDR3 comprises 15 residues. The junction had 5 bases not matched to a gene; V was cut back by 4 bases and J by 0 bases. The germline gives CDR1 LGHNA, CDR2 YSLEER. 13 Jbeta primers and 60 Vbeta primers were used for the PCR. Source study methods: A later analysis tallied about 80 million unique TCR beta chains, some 10 million of them shared. Profiled with immunoSEQ multiplex PCR; TCRdb holds only in-frame clones, not every one. From that table come the V and J calls and clone size; the DNA was used to work out D and trimming. The sample has roughly 100,000 clones; about 80% are singletons. Comments on this clone: Its cognate antigen is unknown.

The source is a human donor in good health. The chain is built from TRBV4-3 and TRBJ1-1, with 7 nucleotides matching TRBD1. Specimen: PBMCs. CDR3 nucleotide sequence: TGCGCCAGCAGCCCGACAGGGAACATGAACACTGAAGCTTTCTTT. Protein sequence: CASSPTGNMNTEAFF.